This T cell receptor (beta chain) was retrieved from a study of immune cell composition in non-small cell lung cancer. Whole-study context: Lung adenocarcinoma or squamous carcinoma made up most tumours.

Germline trimming cut 2 bases from V and 7 bases from J; bases unmatched to any gene: 5. CDR3 length equals 13 residues. Germline CDR1 is GTSNPN and CDR2 is SVGIG (reference sequence). This clone was counted only a few times. Its specificity is not known. Using immunoSEQ multiplex PCR, the repertoire was profiled, and TCRdb retains in-frame clones only, with some absent. In the table there are 9,500 to 10,000 clones, 60% to 70% of which are singletons. Study outcomes and limitations: Overall clonality, unlike maximal tumour-associated clone frequency, did not predict TIL reactivity. Lung adenocarcinomas had lower top 10 clone scores and clonality than squamous tumours.

The sample was lung tumor tissue. The chain recombines TRBV30 with TRBJ1-5, with 7 bases that match TRBD1. This clonotype was sampled from a human donor with non-small cell lung cancer. CDR3 nucleotide sequence: TGTGCCTGGAGTCAAGACAGGGTCCAGCCCCAGCATTTT. It yields the protein CAWSQDRVQPQHF.